Included here is one T cell receptor beta chain sequence, with context. This sample is drawn from a study of blood T cell repertoires in COVID-19. Study at large: Acute-phase and convalescent COVID-19 samples originated in the United States, Italy and Spain.

This CDR3 comprises 13 residues. Germline CDR1 is SGHVS and CDR2 is FNYEAQ. V shed 6 bases, J shed 3 bases, and the junction held 3 bases outside the gene matches. The age range of participants was about 18 to 100 years, with residence in about two dozen US areas. A case of COVID-19 had been met by exposed participants within 2 weeks before study entry. In the original analysis: By means of reference gene primer amplification, nucleated cell counts were estimated. Sequenced by immunoSEQ multiplex PCR; TCRdb stores in-frame clones only, minus some. D and trimming come from the DNA, and the V and J calls and clone size come from that table. Of about 260,000 clones detected, approximately 90% appear once; the ten largest clones hold just over 0.85%.

The receptor's source is a man in his fifties who had been exposed to COVID-19. Sequencing was done on a sample of PBMCs or T cells enriched from blood (not recorded which). The chain carries TRBV7-6 and TRBJ2-5, with TRBD2 matching over 8 bases. In DNA form, the CDR3 reads TGTGCCAGCAGGGTACTAGCGGAAGAGACCCAGTACTTC. Its translation is CASRVLAEETQYF.